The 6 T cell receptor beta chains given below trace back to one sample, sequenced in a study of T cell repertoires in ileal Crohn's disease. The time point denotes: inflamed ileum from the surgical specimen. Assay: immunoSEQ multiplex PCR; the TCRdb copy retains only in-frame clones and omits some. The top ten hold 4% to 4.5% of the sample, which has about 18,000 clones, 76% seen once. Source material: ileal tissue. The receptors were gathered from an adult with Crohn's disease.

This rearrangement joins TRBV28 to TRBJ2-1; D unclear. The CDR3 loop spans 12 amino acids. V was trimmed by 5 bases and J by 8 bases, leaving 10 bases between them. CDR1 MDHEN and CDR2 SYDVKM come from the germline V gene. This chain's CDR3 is CASSPNSYEQFF. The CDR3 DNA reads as TGTGCCAGCAGTCCGAATTCTTATGAGCAGTTCTTC.

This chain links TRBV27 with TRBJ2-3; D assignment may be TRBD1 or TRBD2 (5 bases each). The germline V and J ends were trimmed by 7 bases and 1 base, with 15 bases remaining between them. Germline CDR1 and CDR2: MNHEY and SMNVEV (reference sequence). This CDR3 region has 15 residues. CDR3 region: CASTQGTRGTDTQYF. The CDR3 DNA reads TGTGCCAGCACCCAAGGGACCAGGGGCACAGATACGCAGTATTTT.

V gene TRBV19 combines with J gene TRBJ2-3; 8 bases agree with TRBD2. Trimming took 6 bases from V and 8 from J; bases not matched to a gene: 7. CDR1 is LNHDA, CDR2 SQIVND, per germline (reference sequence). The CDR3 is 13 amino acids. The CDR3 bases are TGTGCCAGTAGCGTAGCGGGGTCCTCTACGCAGTATTTT. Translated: CASSVAGSSTQYF.

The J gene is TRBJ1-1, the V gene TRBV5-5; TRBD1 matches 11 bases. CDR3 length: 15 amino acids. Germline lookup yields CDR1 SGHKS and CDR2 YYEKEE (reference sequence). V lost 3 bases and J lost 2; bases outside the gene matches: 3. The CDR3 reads CASSWGTGGNTEAFF. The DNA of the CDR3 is TGTGCCAGCAGCTGGGGGACAGGGGGAAACACTGAAGCTTTCTTT.

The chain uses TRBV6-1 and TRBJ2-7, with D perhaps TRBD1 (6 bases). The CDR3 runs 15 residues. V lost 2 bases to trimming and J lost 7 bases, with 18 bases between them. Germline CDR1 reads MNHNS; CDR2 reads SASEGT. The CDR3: CASSELGQSRLEQYF. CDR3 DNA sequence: TGTGCCAGCAGTGAACTAGGACAGAGCCGCCTGGAGCAGTACTTC.

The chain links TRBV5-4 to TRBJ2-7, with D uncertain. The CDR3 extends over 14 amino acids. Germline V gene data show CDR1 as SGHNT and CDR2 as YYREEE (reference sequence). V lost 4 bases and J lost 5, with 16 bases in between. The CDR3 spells CASSLGPPTHEQYF. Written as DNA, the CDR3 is TGTGCCAGCAGCCTGGGCCCCCCTACCCACGAGCAGTACTTC.